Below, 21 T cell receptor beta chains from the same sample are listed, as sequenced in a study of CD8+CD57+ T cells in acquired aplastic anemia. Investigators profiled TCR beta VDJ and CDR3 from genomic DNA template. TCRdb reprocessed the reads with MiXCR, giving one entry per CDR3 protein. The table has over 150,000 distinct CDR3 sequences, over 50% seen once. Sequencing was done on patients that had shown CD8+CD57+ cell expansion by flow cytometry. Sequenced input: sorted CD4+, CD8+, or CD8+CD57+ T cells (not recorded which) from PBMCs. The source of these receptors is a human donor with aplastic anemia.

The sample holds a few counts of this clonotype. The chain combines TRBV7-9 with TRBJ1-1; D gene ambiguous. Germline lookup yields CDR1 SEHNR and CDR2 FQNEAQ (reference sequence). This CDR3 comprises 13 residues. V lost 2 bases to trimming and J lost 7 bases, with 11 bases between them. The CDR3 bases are TGTGCCAGCAGCTTACGGTTAGGTGGTGAAGCTTTCTTT. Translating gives CASSLRLGGEAFF.

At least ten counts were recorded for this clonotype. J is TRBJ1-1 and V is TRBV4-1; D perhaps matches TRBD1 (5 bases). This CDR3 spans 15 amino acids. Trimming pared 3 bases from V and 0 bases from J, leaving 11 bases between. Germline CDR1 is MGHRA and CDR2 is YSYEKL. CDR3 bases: TGCGCCAGCAGCCACAACCGGGGCATGAACACTGAAGCTTTCTTT. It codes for CASSHNRGMNTEAFF.

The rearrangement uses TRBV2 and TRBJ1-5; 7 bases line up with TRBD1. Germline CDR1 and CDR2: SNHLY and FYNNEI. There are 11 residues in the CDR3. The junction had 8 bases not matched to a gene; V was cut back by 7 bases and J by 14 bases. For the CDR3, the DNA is TGTGCCAGCACCGGGACAGCCTACGAGCATTTT. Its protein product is CASTGTAYEHF.

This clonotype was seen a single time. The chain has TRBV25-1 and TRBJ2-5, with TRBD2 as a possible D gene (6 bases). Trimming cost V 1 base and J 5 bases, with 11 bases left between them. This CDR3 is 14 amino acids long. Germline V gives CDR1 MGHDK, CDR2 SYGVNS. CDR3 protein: CASSESGGKETQYF. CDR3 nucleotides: TGTGCCAGCAGTGAATCAGGCGGGAAGGAGACCCAGTACTTC.

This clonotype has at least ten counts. The CDR3 protein is CASSRGLAGGRLGELFF. CDR3 nucleotide sequence: TGTGCCAGCAGCCGAGGACTAGCGGGGGGGCGGCTAGGGGAGCTGTTTTTT. V usage is TRBV7-8 and J usage is TRBJ2-2; 15 nucleotides agree with TRBD2. Germline CDR1 is SGHVS and CDR2 is FQNEAQ. The V and J ends lost 5 bases and 8 bases, in that order; junction bases with no gene match: 9. CDR3 length: 17 residues.

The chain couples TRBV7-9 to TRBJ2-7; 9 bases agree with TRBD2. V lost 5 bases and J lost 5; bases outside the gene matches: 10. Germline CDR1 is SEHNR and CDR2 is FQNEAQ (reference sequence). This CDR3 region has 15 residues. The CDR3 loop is CASSPPGTSRHEQYF. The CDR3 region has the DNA TGTGCCAGCAGCCCCCCCGGGACTAGCAGGCACGAGCAGTACTTC.

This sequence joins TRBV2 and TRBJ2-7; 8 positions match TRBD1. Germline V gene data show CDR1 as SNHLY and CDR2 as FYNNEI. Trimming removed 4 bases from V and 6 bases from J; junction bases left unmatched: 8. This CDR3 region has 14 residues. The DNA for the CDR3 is TGTGCCAGCAGTGCCGGGACAGGAATTTCCGAGCAGTACTTC. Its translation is CASSAGTGISEQYF.

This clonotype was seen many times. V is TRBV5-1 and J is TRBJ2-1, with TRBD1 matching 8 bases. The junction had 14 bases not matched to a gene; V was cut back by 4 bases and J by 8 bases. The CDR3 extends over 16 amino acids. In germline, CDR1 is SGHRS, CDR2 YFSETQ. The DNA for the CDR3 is TGCGCCAGCAGCCCCCAAGTTTGGACAGGGAATTATGAGCAGTTCTTC. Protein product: CASSPQVWTGNYEQFF. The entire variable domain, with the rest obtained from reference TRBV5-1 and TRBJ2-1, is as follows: KAGVTQTPRYLIKTRGQQVTLSCSPISGHRSVSWYQQTPGQGLQFLFEYFSETQRNKGNFPGRFSGRQFSNSRSEMNVSTLELGDSALYLCASSPQVWTGNYEQFFGPGTRLTVL.

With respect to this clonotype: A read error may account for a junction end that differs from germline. Here the CDR3 DNA reads TGTGCTAGCAGCATGTCGACACGAGCGCTGACCCAGTACTTC. Protein product: CASSMSTRALTQYF. The chain employs TRBV7-7 and TRBJ2-5, with D unresolved. The CDR3 is 14 residues long. Germline V gene data show CDR1 as SSHAT and CDR2 as FNYEAQ (reference sequence).

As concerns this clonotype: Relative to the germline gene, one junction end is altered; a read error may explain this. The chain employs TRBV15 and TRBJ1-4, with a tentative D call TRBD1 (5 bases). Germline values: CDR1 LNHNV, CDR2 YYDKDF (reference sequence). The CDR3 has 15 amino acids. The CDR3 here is CATSQGPATNEKPFF. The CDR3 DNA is TGTGCCACCAGCCAGGGTCCCGCAACTAATGAAAAACCGTTTTTT.

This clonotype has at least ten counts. CDR3 sequence reads: CASTGQDALGPYEQYF. Here the CDR3 DNA reads TGTGCCAGCACGGGACAGGATGCCCTAGGGCCCTACGAGCAGTACTTC. The genes are TRBV12-3 or TRBV12-4 and TRBJ2-7; 8 nucleotides match TRBD1. Losses at the gene ends were 7 bases for V and 2 bases for J; bases not matched to a gene: 13. This CDR3 comprises 16 residues.

CDR3 region: CSASKGDTQYF. CDR3 DNA: TGCAGTGCTAGTAAAGGTGATACGCAGTATTTT. The gene calls are TRBV20-1 and TRBJ2-3; D not resolved. The CDR3 covers 11 residues. Germline CDR1 is DFQATT and CDR2 is SNEGSKA (reference sequence). The ends were cut back, 3 bases at V and 6 bases at J, with 7 bases in the middle.

CDR3 loop: CAISESGIRERAFF. CDR3 DNA sequence: TGTGCCATCAGTGAGTCGGGTATACGGGAAAGAGCTTTCTTT. The gene calls are TRBV10-3 and TRBJ1-1; no reliable D call. The CDR3 runs 14 residues. The germline V gene encodes CDR1 ENHRY and CDR2 SYGVKD. Trimming cost V 0 bases and J 10 bases, with 15 bases left between them.

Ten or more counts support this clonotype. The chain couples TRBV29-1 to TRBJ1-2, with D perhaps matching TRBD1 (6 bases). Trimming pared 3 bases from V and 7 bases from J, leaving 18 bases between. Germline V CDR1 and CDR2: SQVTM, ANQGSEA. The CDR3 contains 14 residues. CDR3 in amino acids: CSVDLTGAPFGYTF. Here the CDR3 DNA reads TGCAGCGTTGACCTGACAGGAGCCCCTTTTGGCTACACCTTC.

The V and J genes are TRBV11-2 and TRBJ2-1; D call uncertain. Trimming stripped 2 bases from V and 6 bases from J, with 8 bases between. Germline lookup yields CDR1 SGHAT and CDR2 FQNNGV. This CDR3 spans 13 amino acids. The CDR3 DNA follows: TGTGCCAGCAGCTTACTCTGGGGCAATGAGCAGTTCTTC. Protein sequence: CASSLLWGNEQFF.

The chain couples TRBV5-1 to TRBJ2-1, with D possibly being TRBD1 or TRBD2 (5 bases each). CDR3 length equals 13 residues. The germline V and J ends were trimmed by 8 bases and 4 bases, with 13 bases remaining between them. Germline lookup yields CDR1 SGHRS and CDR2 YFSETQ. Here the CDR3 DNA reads TGCGCCAGTGCTCGGGACGTTTACAATGAGCAGTTCTTC. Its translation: CASARDVYNEQFF.

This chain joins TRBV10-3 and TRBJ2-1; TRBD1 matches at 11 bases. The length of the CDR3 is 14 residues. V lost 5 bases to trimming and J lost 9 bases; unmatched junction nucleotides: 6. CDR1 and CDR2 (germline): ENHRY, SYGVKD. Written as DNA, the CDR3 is TGTGCCATCAGTTCACCGGGACAGGGGGTTGAGCAGTTCTTC. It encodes CAISSPGQGVEQFF.

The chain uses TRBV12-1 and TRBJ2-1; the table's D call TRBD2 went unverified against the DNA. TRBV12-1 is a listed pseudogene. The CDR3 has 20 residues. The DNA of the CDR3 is TGTGCCAGCAGCTACAAGAAGGAGGGGGCCCTCCTAATCGAGGACAATGAGCAGTTCTTC. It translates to CASSYKKEGALLIEDNEQFF.

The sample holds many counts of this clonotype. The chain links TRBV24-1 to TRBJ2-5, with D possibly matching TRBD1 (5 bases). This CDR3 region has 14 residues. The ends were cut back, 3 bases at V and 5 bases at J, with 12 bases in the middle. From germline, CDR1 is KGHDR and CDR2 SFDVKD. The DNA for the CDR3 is TGTGCCACCAGTGATCCCAGGGCTTGGGAGACCCAGTACTTC. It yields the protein CATSDPRAWETQYF.

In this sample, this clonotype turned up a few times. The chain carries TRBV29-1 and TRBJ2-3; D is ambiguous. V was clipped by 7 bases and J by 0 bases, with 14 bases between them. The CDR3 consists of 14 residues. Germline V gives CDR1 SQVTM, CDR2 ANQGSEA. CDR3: CSAPDGLSTDTQYF. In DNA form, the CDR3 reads TGCAGCGCTCCGGACGGTTTAAGCACAGATACGCAGTATTTT.

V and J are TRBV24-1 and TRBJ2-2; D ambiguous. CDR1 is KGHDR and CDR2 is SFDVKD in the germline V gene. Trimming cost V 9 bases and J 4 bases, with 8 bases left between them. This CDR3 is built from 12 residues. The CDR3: CATGVATGELFF. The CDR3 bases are TGTGCCACCGGGGTGGCCACCGGGGAGCTGTTTTTT.